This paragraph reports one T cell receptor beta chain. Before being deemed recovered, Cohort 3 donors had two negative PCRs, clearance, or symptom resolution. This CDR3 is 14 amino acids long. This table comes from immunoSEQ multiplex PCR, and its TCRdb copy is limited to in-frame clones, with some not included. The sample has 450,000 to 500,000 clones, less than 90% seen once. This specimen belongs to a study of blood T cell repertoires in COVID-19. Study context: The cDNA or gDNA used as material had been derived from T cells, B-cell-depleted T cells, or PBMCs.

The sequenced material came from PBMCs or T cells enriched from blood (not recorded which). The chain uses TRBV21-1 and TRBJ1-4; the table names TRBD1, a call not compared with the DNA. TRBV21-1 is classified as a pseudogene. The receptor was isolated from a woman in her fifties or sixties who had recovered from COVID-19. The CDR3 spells CASSTDRVGEKLFF. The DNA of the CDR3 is TGTGCCAGCAGTACCGACAGGGTGGGTGAAAAACTGTTTTTT.